The present T cell receptor (beta chain) was sequenced within a study of T cell clonality in common variable immunodeficiency. Broader study findings: Fewer deletions and N-nucleotide insertions were reportedly seen in common variable immunodeficiency TCR beta sequences. T cell subpopulation sequencing would be needed to explain CVID clonality.

Points on this clone: The antigen is not known.

Donors gave about 5 to 8 ml heparinized peripheral whole blood. Only in-frame clones appear in the TCRdb table, and some are missing; sequencing was by immunoSEQ multiplex PCR. Altogether 15,000 to 25,000 clones were found in the sample, and no singletons occur. The source of this sequence is a human donor with common variable immunodeficiency. The sample consisted of peripheral blood mononuclear cells.

The sequenced CDR3 bases are TGTGCCAGCAGTGAAACCCCCGGGTCAACCTACGAG. Translating gives CASSETPGSTYE. The CDR3 reads in full as CASSETPGSTYEQYF. The genes are TRBV2 and TRBJ2-7; D is ambiguous. The CDR3 goes on 3 residues after the read ends, and that part is filled in from the germline J gene. Looked up from germline, CDR1 is SNHLY and CDR2 is FYNNEI. The CDR3 totals 15 residues. V was shortened by 2 bases and J by 2 bases, with 13 bases between the two germline ends.